Presented here are 30 T cell receptor beta chains from one specimen sequenced in a study of response to subunit inactivated influenza vaccine. Using its own MiXCR run on the RT-PCR reads, TCRdb lists one record per CDR3 protein. This sample has about 650,000 distinct CDR3 sequences, with about 14% found just once. Sequenced here: PBMCs from blood, sampled 14 to 15 days before vaccination. The origin of the receptors is a man between 50 and 59 years old who received an inactivated influenza vaccine.

This chain links TRBV5-1 with TRBJ1-1, with D possibly being TRBD1 (5 bases). This CDR3 contains 14 residues. The germline V and J ends were trimmed by 3 bases and 0 bases, with 9 bases remaining between them. CDR1 and CDR2 from the germline V gene are SGHRS and YFSETQ. The CDR3 DNA reads as TGCGCCAGCAGCTCCGGGGGGATGAACACTGAAGCTTTCTTT. Translating gives CASSSGGMNTEAFF.

This clonotype was recorded only once. The V and J genes are TRBV7-6 and TRBJ2-2; D possibly corresponds to TRBD1 (6 bases). V was pared by 1 base and J by 5 bases, with 8 bases between. CDR1 SGHVS and CDR2 FNYEAQ come from the germline V gene. The CDR3 runs to 14 residues. The chain's CDR3 is CASSLEQGTGELFF. The CDR3 DNA follows: TGTGCCAGCAGCTTAGAGCAGGGGACCGGGGAGCTGTTTTTT.

This clonotype appeared many times. The rearrangement joins TRBV29-1 to TRBJ1-3; the D is unclear. Germline lookup yields CDR1 SQVTM and CDR2 ANQGSEA. CDR3 length: 11 residues. Trimming shortened V by 3 bases and J by 2 bases, and 2 bases separated the two germline ends. CDR3 coding DNA: TGCAGCGTTGAGGCTGGAAACACCATATATTTT. Translation: CSVEAGNTIYF. Complete variable domain (other parts from reference TRBV29-1 and TRBJ1-3): SAVISQKPSRDICQRGTSLTIQCQVDSQVTMMFWYRQQPGQSLTLIATANQGSEATYESGFVIDKFPISRPNLTFSTLTVSNMSPEDSSIYLCSVEAGNTIYFGEGSWLTVV.

This clonotype turned up a few times. The J gene is TRBJ2-1, the V gene TRBV4-3; 8 bases agree with TRBD2. Germline V CDR1 and CDR2: LGHNA, YSLEER. The CDR3 contains 19 residues. V dropped 0 bases and J dropped 3; count of bases not matched to a gene: 13. CDR3 protein: CASSQDVFGAGVFYNEQFF. DNA of the CDR3: TGCGCCAGCAGCCAAGATGTTTTCGGAGCGGGAGTCTTCTACAATGAGCAGTTCTTC.

This clonotype has a handful of counts. This sequence joins TRBV7-9 and TRBJ2-2; no definite D call. This CDR3 has 12 amino acids. Per germline, CDR1 SEHNR and CDR2 FQNEAQ (reference sequence). The ends were cut back, 11 bases at V and 4 bases at J, with 11 bases in the middle. The CDR3 bases are TGTGCCGCCTCGGTGGGCACCGGGGAGCTGTTTTTT. Translated: CAASVGTGELFF.

This clonotype appeared a few times. This rearrangement joins TRBV28 to TRBJ2-5; 9 positions agree with TRBD2. V shed 8 bases and J 4 bases; nucleotides not matched to a gene: 11. Germline V gene sequence: CDR1 MDHEN, CDR2 SYDVKM. The length of the CDR3 is 15 residues. CDR3 in DNA: TGTGCCAGCTCCCTCGGCGGGAGGGCCTCAGAGACCCAGTACTTC. Residues: CASSLGGRASETQYF. The variable domain in full, completed from reference TRBV28 and TRBJ2-5, reads DVKVTQSSRYLVKRTGEKVFLECVQDMDHENMFWYRQDPGLGLRLIYFSYDVKMKEKGDIPEGYSVSREKKERFSLILESASTNQTSMYLCASSLGGRASETQYFGPGTRLLVL.

Only a few counts were recorded for this clonotype. In nucleotides, the CDR3 is TGTGCCAGCAGCTTGACGGTGACTAGCGGGAGGGCCGATTCGAATGAGCAGTTCTTC. Protein sequence: CASSLTVTSGRADSNEQFF. This chain joins TRBV5-6 and TRBJ2-1, with 14 positions matching TRBD2. This CDR3 is 19 amino acids long. V lost 1 base to trimming and J lost 7 bases; unmatched junction nucleotides: 13. Germline CDR1 SGHDT, CDR2 YYEEEE.

This clonotype was seen many times. One junction end does not reproduce the germline sequence, and a read error may be involved. This chain connects TRBV5-1 to TRBJ2-7; maybe TRBD1 (7 bases). There are 13 residues in the CDR3. Germline-derived CDR1 and CDR2 are SGHRS and YFSETQ. The CDR3 loop is CASRGTGSYEQYF. The CDR3 DNA sequence: TGTGCCAGCAGGGGGACTGGGTCGTACGAGCAGTACTTC.

There are a few counts of this clonotype. The CDR3 spells CASSLEGVVIQYF. CDR3 nucleotide sequence: TGCGCCAGCAGCTTGGAAGGGGTTGTCATTCAGTACTTC. V is TRBV5-1 and J is TRBJ2-4; tentative D call: TRBD1 (5 bases). Trimming pared 0 bases from V and 9 bases from J, leaving 10 bases between. From germline, CDR1 is SGHRS and CDR2 YFSETQ. The CDR3 has 13 residues. The full variable domain, in which reference TRBV5-1 and TRBJ2-4 provide the parts outside the CDR3, is KAGVTQTPRYLIKTRGQQVTLSCSPISGHRSVSWYQQTPGQGLQFLFEYFSETQRNKGNFPGRFSGRQFSNSRSEMNVSTLELGDSALYLCASSLEGVVIQYFGAGTRLSVL.

In this sample, this clonotype turned up a few times. Here the CDR3 reads CASSRLLAAGETQYF. The DNA for the CDR3 is TGTGCCAGCAGTCGGCTACTAGCGGCAGGAGAGACCCAGTACTTC. The chain employs TRBV6-2 or TRBV6-3 and TRBJ2-5; TRBD2 matches at 8 bases. V gave up 5 bases and J gave up 4 bases; unmatched junction bases: 9. The length of the CDR3 is 15 residues. Germline-derived CDR1 and CDR2 are MNHEY and SVGEGT.

The chain employs TRBV27 and TRBJ2-6; 8 nucleotides match TRBD2. V lost 7 bases, J lost 0 bases, and 5 bases stayed unmatched. CDR1 and CDR2 (germline): MNHEY, SMNVEV (reference sequence). The CDR3 covers 16 residues. CDR3: CASKLAGLSGANVLTF. The CDR3 coding sequence is TGTGCCAGCAAGCTAGCGGGTCTCTCTGGGGCCAACGTCCTGACTTTC.

This clonotype was counted a few times. This chain joins TRBV20-1 and TRBJ2-2; either TRBD1 or TRBD2 may fit D (5 bases each). V lost 5 bases, J lost 4 bases, and 11 bases lay in between. CDR3 size: 13 residues. Germline-derived CDR1 and CDR2 are DFQATT and SNEGSKA (reference sequence). For the CDR3, the DNA is TGCAGTGCTCCCGGGACGGCCACCGGGGAGCTGTTTTTT. Translation gives CSAPGTATGELFF.

In this sample, this clonotype turned up many times. This chain joins TRBV4-3 and TRBJ2-3; D perhaps matches TRBD1 (6 bases). This CDR3 has 15 residues. Germline assignment: CDR1 LGHNA and CDR2 YSLEER. V lost 0 bases and J 3 bases, leaving 10 bases between the germline ends. The DNA of the CDR3 is TGCGCCAGCAGCCAAGATGGTACAGGGACAGATACGCAGTATTTT. This gives the protein CASSQDGTGTDTQYF.

This clonotype was detected a few times. The chain carries TRBV29-1 and TRBJ1-1, with TRBD1 as a possible D gene (6 bases). CDR3 length: 13 amino acids. V lost 4 bases to trimming and J lost 2 bases, with 11 bases between them. Germline loops: CDR1 SQVTM, CDR2 ANQGSEA. The CDR3 region has the DNA TGCAGCGTTGTCTGGGGGCTCAACACTGAAGCTTTCTTT. Residues: CSVVWGLNTEAFF.

The V call is TRBV20-1, the J call TRBJ2-3; either TRBD1 or TRBD2 may supply D (5 bases each). Germline V lookup: CDR1 DFQATT, CDR2 SNEGSKA (reference sequence). Trimming cost V 6 bases and J 0 bases, with 16 bases left between them. The CDR3 spans 15 residues. The CDR3 here is CSAHQGASSTDTQYF. DNA of the CDR3: TGCAGTGCCCACCAGGGAGCCTCTAGCACAGATACGCAGTATTTT.

This clonotype was seen repeatedly, ten times or more. The genes are TRBV7-9 and TRBJ2-5, with D hard to call. The V gene's germline CDR1 is SEHNR and CDR2 FQNEAQ (reference sequence). The CDR3 consists of 13 residues. V dropped 8 bases and J dropped 6 bases, with 16 bases sitting between them. The CDR3, as DNA: TGTGCCAGCTCCATCGATGACGGGCAGACCCAGTACTTC. Amino acid sequence: CASSIDDGQTQYF. The full variable domain, in which reference TRBV7-9 and TRBJ2-5 provide the parts outside the CDR3, is DTGVSQNPRHKITKRGQNVTFRCDPISEHNRLYWYRQTLGQGPEFLTYFQNEAQLEKSRLLSDRFSAERPKGSFSTLEIQRTEQGDSAMYLCASSIDDGQTQYFGPGTRLLVL.

The gene calls are TRBV10-2 and TRBJ2-7; the D is unclear. With 2 bases removed from V and 4 bases from J, the gap between germline ends came to 6 bases. Per the germline V gene, CDR1 is WSHSY and CDR2 is SAAADI. The CDR3 totals 12 residues. CDR3 region: CASSETDYEQYF. The DNA of the CDR3 is TGCGCCAGCAGTGAGACGGATTACGAGCAGTACTTC.

This clonotype was detected a few times. This rearrangement joins TRBV6-1 to TRBJ2-5; TRBD1 or TRBD2 may be the D gene (5 bases each). This CDR3 comprises 14 residues. The germline V and J ends were trimmed by 3 bases and 1 base, with 9 bases remaining between them. Germline V lookup: CDR1 MNHNS, CDR2 SASEGT. CDR3 nucleotide sequence: TGTGCCAGCAGTGATGGGGGAATCCAAGAGACCCAGTACTTC. Its translation is CASSDGGIQETQYF.

The chain is built from TRBV10-3 and TRBJ2-7; a possible D gene is TRBD2 (5 bases). Trimming took 2 bases from V and 2 from J, leaving 13 bases between them. Germline V CDR1 and CDR2: ENHRY, SYGVKD. The CDR3 contains 15 residues. The CDR3, as DNA: TGTGCCATCAGTGAGCCGGACTCTCCACCCTACGAGCAGTACTTC. The encoded protein is CAISEPDSPPYEQYF.

This clonotype was observed many times. The chain couples TRBV5-1 to TRBJ2-4, with TRBD2 identical over 8 bases. The CDR3 loop spans 15 amino acids. The germline CDR1 and CDR2 sequences are SGHRS and YFSETQ. V lost 0 bases and J lost 5; bases outside the gene matches: 4. The CDR3 DNA is TGCGCCAGCAGCTTGGGGGTTAGCGGGGAAAACATTCAGTACTTC. It specifies CASSLGVSGENIQYF.

This clonotype was recorded a few times. The chain joins TRBV4-1 to TRBJ2-7; the D gene is possibly TRBD2 (7 bases). Looked up from germline, CDR1 is MGHRA and CDR2 is YSYEKL. The CDR3 contains 15 residues. Trimming took 3 bases from V and 3 from J, leaving 15 bases between them. CDR3 DNA: TGCGCCAGCAGCCACCAAGAAGGGGGGGTCTACGAGCAGTACTTC. Protein product: CASSHQEGGVYEQYF.

CDR3 region: CASSLGTFGLTDTQYF. The CDR3, as DNA: TGCGCCAGCAGCTTGGGGACATTCGGGCTCACAGATACGCAGTATTTT. The chain carries TRBV5-1 and TRBJ2-3; tentative D call: TRBD1 (5 bases). V was pared by 0 bases and J by 2 bases, with 13 bases between. This CDR3 comprises 16 residues. CDR1 is SGHRS and CDR2 is YFSETQ in the germline V gene.

This clonotype was recorded a few times. The chain is built from TRBV7-8 and TRBJ2-2; 8 nucleotides agree with TRBD1. The CDR3 extends over 14 amino acids. With V trimmed by 5 bases and J by 5 bases, 4 bases remained unmatched. Germline assignment: CDR1 SGHVS and CDR2 FQNEAQ. The CDR3 nucleotides are TGTGCCAGCAGCGAGGGACAGGAGACCGGGGAGCTGTTTTTT. This sequence encodes CASSEGQETGELFF.

This chain uses TRBV7-9 with TRBJ1-5; no clear D gene. The germline gives CDR1 SEHNR, CDR2 FQNEAQ (reference sequence). The CDR3 has 12 residues. Trimming shortened V by 8 bases and J by 4 bases, and 9 bases separated the two germline ends. The CDR3 spells CASATGNQPQHF. DNA for the CDR3: TGTGCCAGCGCAACGGGAAATCAGCCCCAGCATTTT.

The rearrangement links TRBV9 to TRBJ2-1; 8 nucleotides line up with TRBD2. The germline gives CDR1 SGDLS, CDR2 YYNGEE. The length of the CDR3 is 15 residues. With V trimmed by 0 bases and J by 3 bases, 2 bases remained unmatched. Here the CDR3 reads CASSVASGFYNEQFF. In DNA form, the CDR3 reads TGTGCCAGCAGCGTAGCTAGCGGGTTCTACAATGAGCAGTTCTTC.

This clonotype was detected a few times. The chain combines TRBV7-2 with TRBJ2-3; TRBD2 aligns across 9 bases. This CDR3 is built from 15 residues. Germline CDR1 reads SGHTA; CDR2 reads FQGNSA. Trimming at V came to 5 bases and at J to 2 bases, leaving 5 bases not matched to a gene. The CDR3 sequence is CASSGGGANTDTQYF. In DNA, the CDR3 is TGTGCCAGCAGCGGCGGGGGGGCTAACACAGATACGCAGTATTTT.

The CDR3 nucleotides are TGTGCCAGCAGCGCCACTAGAGACAATGAGCAGTTCTTC. Protein sequence: CASSATRDNEQFF. The chain links TRBV7-8 to TRBJ2-1; a possible D gene is TRBD2 (5 bases). The CDR3 runs to 13 residues. From germline, CDR1 is SGHVS and CDR2 FQNEAQ. With 5 bases removed from V and 5 bases from J, the gap between germline ends came to 10 bases.

The V gene is TRBV19, the J gene TRBJ2-2; 8 nucleotides line up with TRBD1. V shed 10 bases, J shed 1 base, and the junction held 11 bases outside the gene matches. This CDR3 has 16 residues. Germline V gives CDR1 LNHDA, CDR2 SQIVND (reference sequence). The CDR3 DNA follows: TGTGCCACCCGGCGGGTAGGGACAGGGAACACCGGGGAGCTGTTTTTT. Protein sequence: CATRRVGTGNTGELFF. Full variable domain (missing parts from reference TRBV19 and TRBJ2-2): DGGITQSPKYLFRKEGQNVTLSCEQNLNHDAMYWYRQDPGQGLRLIYYSQIVNDFQKGDIAEGYSVSREKKESFPLTVTSAQKNPTAFYLCATRRVGTGNTGELFFGEGSRLTVL.

The chain couples TRBV27 to TRBJ2-3, with D perhaps matching TRBD2 (5 bases). Germline CDR1 reads MNHEY; CDR2 reads SMNVEV (reference sequence). V was shortened by 0 bases and J by 4 bases, with 11 bases between the two germline ends. This CDR3 has 15 amino acids. The CDR3 sequence is CASSLSSTRADTQYF. The CDR3 nucleotides read TGTGCCAGCAGTTTATCTTCCACGCGGGCAGATACGCAGTATTTT.

The chain carries TRBV20-1 and TRBJ2-7; 11 bases map to TRBD2. Germline V CDR1 and CDR2: DFQATT, SNEGSKA (reference sequence). CDR3 size: 15 residues. Losses at the gene ends were 1 base for V and 3 bases for J; bases not matched to a gene: 5. CDR3 protein: CSARVLAGGYYEQYF. The CDR3, as DNA: TGCAGTGCTAGAGTTCTAGCGGGAGGTTACTACGAGCAGTACTTC.